Sequencing of this T cell receptor beta chain was carried out in a study of blood T cell repertoires in COVID-19. Produced via immunoSEQ multiplex PCR; TCRdb's table is partial and in-frame only. The sample carries 250,000 to 350,000 clones, about 89% recorded once. The CDR3 length is 16 residues. In germline, CDR1 is WSHSY, CDR2 SAAADI. Losses at the gene ends were 0 bases for V and 0 bases for J; bases not matched to a gene: 5. The TCR was taken from a woman aged 60-75 years with acute or convalescent COVID-19. This rearrangement joins TRBV10-2 to TRBJ2-7, with 7 nucleotides matching TRBD1. The sample taken for sequencing was peripheral blood. The DNA of the CDR3 is TGCGCCAGCAGTGAGTCGGCAGGGGGAAGCTCCTACGAGCAGTACTTC. It yields the protein CASSESAGGSSYEQYF.